The clone carrying this T cell receptor beta chain was seen only a few times. Its antigen is not known. The sample originates from a study of T cell repertoires in cytomegalovirus infection. Background on the study: The study used recently identified HLA-C-restricted and well-studied HLA-B-restricted CMV epitopes. Carrying CMV and the relevant HLA type showed in public TCR beta signatures. Study outcomes and limitations: Totalled public TCR beta family frequency picked out people who carried CMV plus the relevant HLA. Dominating the ex vivo response were TCR beta clonotypes that were CMV-specific and HLA-C-restricted.

The germline gives CDR1 SEHNR, CDR2 FQNEAQ (reference sequence). The ends were cut back, 1 base at V and 6 bases at J, with 18 bases in the middle. This CDR3 has 16 amino acids. TCRdb reprocessed the reads with MiXCR, giving one entry per CDR3 protein. The sample consists of 110,000 to 150,000 distinct CDR3 sequences, approximately 30% of them appearing once. The sample here was CD8+ T cells from cultured PBMCs, taken from culture after CMV antigen stimulation. This chain connects TRBV7-9 to TRBJ1-2; a weak D match, TRBD1 (5 bases). This TCR was recovered from a human donor in good health (CMV status not recorded). Some clones in this sample may be carry-over from other donors' samples. The CDR3 sequence: CASSLGLAGKDHGYTF. The CDR3 nucleotides read TGTGCCAGCAGCTTAGGATTGGCAGGGAAAGATCATGGCTACACCTTC.